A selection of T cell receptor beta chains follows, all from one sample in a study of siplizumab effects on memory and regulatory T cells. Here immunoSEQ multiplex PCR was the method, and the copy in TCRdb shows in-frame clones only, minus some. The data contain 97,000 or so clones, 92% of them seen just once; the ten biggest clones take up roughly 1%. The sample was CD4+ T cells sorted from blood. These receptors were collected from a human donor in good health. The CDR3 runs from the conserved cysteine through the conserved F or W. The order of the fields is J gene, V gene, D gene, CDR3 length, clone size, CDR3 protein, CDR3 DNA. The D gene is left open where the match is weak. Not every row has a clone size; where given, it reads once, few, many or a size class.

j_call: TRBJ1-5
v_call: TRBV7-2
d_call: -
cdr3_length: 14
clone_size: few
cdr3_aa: CASSNPRVRQPQHF
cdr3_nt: TGTGCCAGCAGCAACCCCAGGGTCCGCCAGCCCCAGCATTTT

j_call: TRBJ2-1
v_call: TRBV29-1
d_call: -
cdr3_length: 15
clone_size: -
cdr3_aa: CSVEDVTVSPNEQFF
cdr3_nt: TGCAGCGTTGAAGATGTGACAGTAAGTCCCAATGAGCAGTTCTTC

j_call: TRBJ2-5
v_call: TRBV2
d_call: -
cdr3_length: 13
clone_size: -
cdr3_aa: CASSASRGKTQYF
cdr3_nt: TGTGCCAGCAGTGCCAGCAGGGGAAAGACCCAGTACTTC

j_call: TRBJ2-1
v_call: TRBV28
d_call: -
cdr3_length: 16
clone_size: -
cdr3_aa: CASSFRGGANTNEQFF
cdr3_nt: TGTGCCAGCAGTTTTCGAGGTGGGGCCAATACCAATGAGCAGTTCTTC

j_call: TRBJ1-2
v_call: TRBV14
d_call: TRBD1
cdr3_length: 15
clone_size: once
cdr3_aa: CASSLRTGWNYGYTF
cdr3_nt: TGTGCCAGCAGCCTCCGGACAGGTTGGAACTATGGCTACACCTTC

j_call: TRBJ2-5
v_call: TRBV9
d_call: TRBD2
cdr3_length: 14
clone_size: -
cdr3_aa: CASSVTGGRETQYF
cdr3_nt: TGTGCCAGCAGCGTCACGGGGGGGCGAGAGACCCAGTACTTC

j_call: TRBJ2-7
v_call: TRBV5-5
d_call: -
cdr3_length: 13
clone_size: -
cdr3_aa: CASSFLVDGGRYF
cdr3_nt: TGTGCCAGCAGCTTCCTAGTGGACGGCGGAAGGTACTTC

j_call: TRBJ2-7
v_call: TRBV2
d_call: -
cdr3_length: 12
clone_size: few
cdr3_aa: CASSEGGLKQYF
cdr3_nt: TGTGCCAGCAGTGAGGGCGGACTGAAACAGTACTTC

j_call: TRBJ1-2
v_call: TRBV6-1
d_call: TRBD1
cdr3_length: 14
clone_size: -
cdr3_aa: CASGRQGSSYGYTF
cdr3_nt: TGTGCCAGCGGGCGACAGGGTTCATCATATGGCTACACCTTC

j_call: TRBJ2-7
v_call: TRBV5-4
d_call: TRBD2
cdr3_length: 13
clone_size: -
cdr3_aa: CASSLLTSFEQYF
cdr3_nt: TGTGCCAGCAGCTTACTGACTAGCTTCGAGCAGTACTTC

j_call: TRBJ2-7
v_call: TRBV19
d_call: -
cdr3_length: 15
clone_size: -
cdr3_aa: CASRINTGSSYEQYF
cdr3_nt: TGTGCCAGTAGGATCAATACGGGTAGCTCCTACGAGCAGTACTTC

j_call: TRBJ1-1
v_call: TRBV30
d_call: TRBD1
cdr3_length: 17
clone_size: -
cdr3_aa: CAWSRTGLGIGNTEAFF
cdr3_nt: TGTGCCTGGAGCCGGACAGGGCTCGGTATCGGCAACACTGAAGCTTTCTTT

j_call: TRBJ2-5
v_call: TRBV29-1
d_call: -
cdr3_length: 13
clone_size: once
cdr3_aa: CSVDWGARETQYF
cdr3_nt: TGCAGCGTTGATTGGGGGGCTAGGGAGACCCAGTACTTC

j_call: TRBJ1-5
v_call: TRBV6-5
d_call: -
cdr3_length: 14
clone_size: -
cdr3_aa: CASSYSNVGQPQHF
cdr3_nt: TGTGCCAGCAGTTACTCGAATGTGGGGCAGCCCCAGCATTTT

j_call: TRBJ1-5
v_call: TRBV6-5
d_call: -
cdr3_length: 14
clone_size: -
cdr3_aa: CASSSYKSNQPQHF
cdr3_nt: TGTGCCAGCAGTTCGTATAAGAGCAATCAGCCCCAGCATTTT

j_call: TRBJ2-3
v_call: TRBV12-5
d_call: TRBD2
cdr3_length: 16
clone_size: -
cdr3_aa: CASGFSGLAAGSGQYF
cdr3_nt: TGTGCTAGTGGTTTTTCGGGACTAGCGGCAGGTAGCGGGCAGTATTTT

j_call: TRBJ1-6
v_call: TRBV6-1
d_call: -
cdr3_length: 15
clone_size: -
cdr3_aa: CASSELGQGIAPLHF
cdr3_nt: TGTGCCAGCAGTGAACTGGGGCAGGGAATCGCACCCCTCCACTTT

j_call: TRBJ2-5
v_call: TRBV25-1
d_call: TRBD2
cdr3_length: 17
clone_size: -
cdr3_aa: CASSAPRTSGLQETQYF
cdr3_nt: TGTGCCAGCAGTGCGCCCCGGACTAGCGGGCTCCAAGAGACCCAGTACTTC

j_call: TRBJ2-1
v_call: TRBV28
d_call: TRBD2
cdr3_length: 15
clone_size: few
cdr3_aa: CASSPAGGRYNEQFF
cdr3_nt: TGTGCCAGCAGTCCAGCGGGAGGGCGGTACAATGAGCAGTTCTTC

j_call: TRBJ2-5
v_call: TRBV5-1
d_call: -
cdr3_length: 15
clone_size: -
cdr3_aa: CASSLDGLAQETQYF
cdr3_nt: TGCGCCAGCAGCTTGGATGGCCTAGCGCAGGAGACCCAGTACTTC

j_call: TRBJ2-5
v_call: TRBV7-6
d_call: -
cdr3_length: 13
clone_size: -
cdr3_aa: CASSPLIYETQYF
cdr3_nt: TGTGCCAGCAGCCCGCTAATTTATGAGACCCAGTACTTC

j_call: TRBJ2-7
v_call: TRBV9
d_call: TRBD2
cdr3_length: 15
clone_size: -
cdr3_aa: CASSVGTSGSYEQYF
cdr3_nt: TGTGCCAGCAGCGTAGGGACTAGCGGTTCCTACGAGCAGTACTTC

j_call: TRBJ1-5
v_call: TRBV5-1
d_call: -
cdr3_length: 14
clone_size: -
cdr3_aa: CASSLVGAGQPQHF
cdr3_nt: TGCGCCAGCAGCTTGGTAGGGGCAGGCCAGCCCCAGCATTTT

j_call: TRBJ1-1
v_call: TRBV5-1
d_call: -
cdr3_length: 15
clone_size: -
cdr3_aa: CASSLGSVKATEAFF
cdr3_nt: TGCGCCAGCAGCTTAGGTTCTGTCAAAGCCACTGAAGCTTTCTTT

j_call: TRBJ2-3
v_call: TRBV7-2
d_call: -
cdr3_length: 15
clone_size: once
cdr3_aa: CASSSGPLGTDTQYF
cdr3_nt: TGTGCCAGCAGCTCCGGGCCTCTTGGCACAGATACGCAGTATTTT

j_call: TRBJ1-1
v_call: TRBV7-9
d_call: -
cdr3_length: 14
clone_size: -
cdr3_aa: CASSLAGGGTEAFF
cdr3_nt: TGTGCCAGCAGCTTAGCAGGAGGGGGGACTGAAGCTTTCTTT

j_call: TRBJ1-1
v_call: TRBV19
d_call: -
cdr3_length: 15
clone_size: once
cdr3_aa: CASSILRAKNTEAFF
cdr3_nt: TGTGCCAGTAGTATCCTCCGGGCTAAGAACACTGAAGCTTTCTTT

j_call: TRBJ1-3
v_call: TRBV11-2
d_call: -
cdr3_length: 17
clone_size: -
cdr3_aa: CASSAPKGLSSGNTIYF
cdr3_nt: TGTGCCAGCAGCGCCCCTAAGGGACTGAGCTCTGGAAACACCATATATTTT

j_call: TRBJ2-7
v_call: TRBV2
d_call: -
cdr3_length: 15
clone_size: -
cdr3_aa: CASSEDSGTPYEQYF
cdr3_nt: TGTGCCAGCAGTGAGGACTCCGGGACCCCCTACGAGCAGTACTTC

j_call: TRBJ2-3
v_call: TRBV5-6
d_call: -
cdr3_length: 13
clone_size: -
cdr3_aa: CASSLPTRTAQYF
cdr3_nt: TGTGCCAGCAGCTTGCCCACTCGCACCGCGCAGTATTTT